The rows below give T cell receptor beta chains drawn from one sample of a study of T cells after yellow fever vaccination. Using its own MiXCR run on the 5' RACE reads, TCRdb lists one record per CDR3 protein. Of 150,000 to 200,000 distinct CDR3 sequences in the sample, 9.3% were seen once. Sequenced here: CD8+ T cells sorted from PBMCs, sampled 45 days after the yellow fever booster vaccination. These receptors were obtained from a man aged 18 to 30 who received the YFV17D yellow fever vaccine. The CDR3 runs from the conserved cysteine through the conserved F or W. The D gene is left open where the match is weak. A row's size may be missing; if present it is once, few, many or a size class.

clone size,D gene,J gene,V gene,CDR3 length,CDR3 DNA,CDR3 protein
NA,NA,TRBJ2-3,TRBV7-9,13,TGTGCCAGCAGCCGGTGGGACGGGGATACGCAGTATTTT,CASSRWDGDTQYF
NA,NA,TRBJ1-1,TRBV6-5,15,TGTGCCAGCAGTTACTCGGGGAGGGGGGGCACTGAAGCTTTCTTT,CASSYSGRGGTEAFF
NA,TRBD2,TRBJ2-5,TRBV27,15,TGTGCCAGCAGTTTATACGGGGGGGCGCGAGAGACCCAGTACTTC,CASSLYGGARETQYF
NA,TRBD2,TRBJ2-5,TRBV6-2/TRBV6-3,20,TGTGCCAGCAGTTACGCCTCTAGCGGGTCGGCGGCGTTGTTGCGGGAGACCCAGTACTTC,CASSYASSGSAALLRETQYF
many,TRBD2,TRBJ2-3,TRBV15,14,TGTGCCACCAGCAGCCCCCGGGGGGGGGATACGCAGTATTTT,CATSSPRGGDTQYF
NA,NA,TRBJ1-4,TRBV6-5,13,TGTGCCAGCAGGCGGACAGAAAATGAAAAACTGTTTTTT,CASRRTENEKLFF
NA,TRBD1,TRBJ2-1,TRBV7-8,15,TGTGCCAGCGGCCCGCAACCGGGACAGGGCTTCGGTTGTGTCTTC,CASGPQPGQGFGCVF
NA,TRBD1,TRBJ2-3,TRBV28,16,TGTGCCAGCAGTCCCTACAGGGGCGCTAACACAGATACGCAGTATTTT,CASSPYRGANTDTQYF
NA,NA,TRBJ2-2,TRBV5-1,15,TGCGCCAGCAGCTTGTTCCCCCAGAACACCGGGGAGCTGTTTTTT,CASSLFPQNTGELFF
NA,NA,TRBJ2-5,TRBV5-6,16,TGTGCCAGCAGCCGGACAAGGGGACCCGCTAAAGGGACCCAGTACTTC,CASSRTRGPAKGTQYF
few,TRBD1,TRBJ2-3,TRBV6-2/TRBV6-3,20,TGTGCCAGCAGTTACTCGATGCGGACAGGGGGCTTAATTGGGACAGATACGCAGTATTTT,CASSYSMRTGGLIGTDTQYF
NA,NA,TRBJ1-5,TRBV7-2,15,TGTGCCAGCAGCTTAGCGCACGGACAACATCCGCCCCAGCATTTT,CASSLAHGQHPPQHF
NA,TRBD1,TRBJ2-1,TRBV13,16,TGTGCCAGCAGCTTCACCAACAGGGGCACCTACAATGAGCAGTTCTTC,CASSFTNRGTYNEQFF
few,NA,TRBJ1-6,TRBV6-6,15,TGTGCCAGCGAGACTTACGTGGGATATAATTCACCCCTCCACTTT,CASETYVGYNSPLHF
many,NA,TRBJ2-1,TRBV4-1,13,TGCGCCAGCAGAGGAGGGGGGCCCAATGAGCAGTTCTTC,CASRGGGPNEQFF
NA,NA,TRBJ2-3,TRBV6-4,14,TGTGCCAGCAGTGACTCGGAAGTCACAGATACGCAGTATTTT,CASSDSEVTDTQYF